This paragraph covers one T cell receptor (beta chain) sequence. The data were produced by immunoSEQ multiplex PCR, yet TCRdb's version contains in-frame clones alone and is incomplete. The table includes 20,000 to 25,000 clones, around 81% detected once. The data belong to a study of T cell changes during pregnancy in multiple sclerosis. The sequencing used CD8+ T cells from peripheral blood mononuclear cells, collected in the first trimester of pregnancy. The receptor's source is a female donor in good health, enrolled as a control in a pregnancy study.

CDR3 region: CASSQPPVARVSTDTQYF. CDR3 DNA sequence: TGTGCCAGCAGCCAACCCCCCGTCGCGCGGGTTAGCACAGATACGCAGTATTTT. The rearrangement uses TRBV4-2 and TRBJ2-3; maybe TRBD2 (5 bases). From germline, CDR1 is LGHNA and CDR2 YNFKEQ. V lost 2 bases, J lost 0 bases, and 18 bases lay in between. CDR3 size: 18 residues.